The 27 T cell receptor beta chains presented below share a single source sample, sequenced in a study of identical twins. TCRdb independently ran MiXCR on the 5' RACE reads; one entry per CDR3 protein. The table records about 720,000 distinct CDR3 sequences, roughly 8% of them present only once. This sample was also put to use in a study of yellow fever vaccine responses in identical twins.

Sequences were obtained from PBMCs. Every receptor here comes from a woman aged 18-30 years in good health.

J is TRBJ2-6 and V is TRBV2; weak D call: TRBD1 (6 bases). Per germline, CDR1 SNHLY and CDR2 FYNNEI. The CDR3 extends over 13 amino acids. Trimming left V 8 bases short and J 11 bases short, with 16 bases between. In DNA, the CDR3 is TGTGCCAGCCTCCCTGACAGGATCGACGTCCTGACTTTC. It is translated as CASLPDRIDVLTF.

The rearrangement uses TRBV29-1 and TRBJ1-1; a possible D gene is TRBD1 (6 bases). This CDR3 comprises 14 residues. Germline loops: CDR1 SQVTM, CDR2 ANQGSEA. Trimming removed 7 bases from V and 2 bases from J, with 17 bases in between. The CDR3 sequence is CSAVATGANTEAFF. CDR3 in DNA: TGCAGCGCTGTGGCGACAGGAGCAAACACTGAAGCTTTCTTT.

The V call is TRBV5-6, the J call TRBJ2-5, with 7 bases that match TRBD1. The V gene end was trimmed by 0 bases and the J gene end by 3 bases; junction bases not matched to a gene: 8. The germline V gene encodes CDR1 SGHDT and CDR2 YYEEEE. The CDR3 is 16 residues long. The CDR3: CASSLAVRGREETQYF. The CDR3 region has the DNA TGTGCCAGCAGCTTGGCCGTTAGGGGGCGCGAAGAGACCCAGTACTTC.

This clonotype has a handful of counts. The V gene is TRBV15, the J gene TRBJ2-7; D not resolved. The germline V gene has CDR1 LNHNV and CDR2 YYDKDF (reference sequence). V was trimmed by 0 bases and J by 3 bases, leaving 12 bases between them. The CDR3 contains 15 residues. The CDR3 protein is CATSRDKQWVYEQYF. DNA for the CDR3: TGTGCCACCAGCAGAGATAAACAGTGGGTCTACGAGCAGTACTTC.

A few counts support this clonotype. V is TRBV18 and J is TRBJ2-1; no clear D. Germline CDR1 is KGHSH and CDR2 is LQKENI. The CDR3 spans 14 residues. The ends were cut back, 6 bases at V and 5 bases at J, with 14 bases in the middle. This CDR3 is CASSPSRENNEQFF. CDR3 sequence (DNA): TGTGCCAGCTCGCCCTCTAGAGAGAACAATGAGCAGTTCTTC.

The chain recombines TRBV6-4 with TRBJ2-3; 8 positions agree with TRBD2. Germline V gene data show CDR1 as MRHNA and CDR2 as SNTAGT. The CDR3 consists of 15 residues. V shed 0 bases and J 4 bases; nucleotides not matched to a gene: 3. The CDR3 is CASSDSAGGADTQYF. CDR3 DNA: TGTGCCAGCAGTGACTCGGCGGGGGGCGCAGATACGCAGTATTTT.

This clonotype was recorded a few times. This rearrangement joins TRBV2 to TRBJ2-1, with 11 bases aligning to TRBD2. With 7 bases clipped from V and 5 bases from J, the junction kept 10 bases outside the gene matches. Looked up from germline, CDR1 is SNHLY and CDR2 is FYNNEI. The CDR3 runs to 16 residues. The CDR3 DNA is TGTGCCAGCACGCTCCAGGGACTAGCGGTAAACAATGAGCAGTTCTTC. As protein: CASTLQGLAVNNEQFF. The full variable domain, in which reference TRBV2 and TRBJ2-1 provide the parts outside the CDR3, is EPEVTQTPSHQVTQMGQEVILRCVPISNHLYFYWYRQILGQKVEFLVSFYNNEISEKSEIFDDQFSVERPDGSNFTLKIRSTKLEDSAMYFCASTLQGLAVNNEQFFGPGTRLTVL.

J is TRBJ1-1 and V is TRBV2; no clear D. The germline V gene has CDR1 SNHLY and CDR2 FYNNEI. The CDR3 extends over 14 amino acids. Trimming pared 4 bases from V and 4 bases from J, leaving 13 bases between. CDR3 sequence (DNA): TGTGCCAGCAGTGTTTTTATAACGGGCACTGAAGCTTTCTTT. Encoded protein: CASSVFITGTEAFF.

This clonotype was counted ten times or more. V usage is TRBV7-2 and J usage is TRBJ1-5; D not certain. This CDR3 has 17 residues. Between the trimmed V and J ends, which lost 1 base and 0 bases, there was a span of 13 bases. Germline lookup yields CDR1 SGHTA and CDR2 FQGNSA. CDR3 sequence: CASSLGSRIYSNQPQHF. In DNA form, the CDR3 reads TGTGCCAGCAGCTTAGGTAGCCGGATCTATAGCAATCAGCCCCAGCATTTT.

This clonotype came up a few times. The chain carries TRBV24-1 and TRBJ2-5, with 10 bases identical to TRBD1. The germline gives CDR1 KGHDR, CDR2 SFDVKD. There are 12 residues in the CDR3. J was trimmed by 4 bases and V by 10 bases; bases with no gene match: 2. The DNA of the CDR3 is TGTGCCACGGGACAGGGGTTAGAGACCCAGTACTTC. It yields the protein CATGQGLETQYF.

This chain joins TRBV6-6 and TRBJ1-2; D is uncertain. The CDR3 is 10 residues long. V shed 0 bases and J shed 8 bases, with 1 base lying between them. Germline V lookup: CDR1 MNHNY, CDR2 SVGAGI (reference sequence). Written as DNA, the CDR3 is TGTGCCAGCAGTTACTCAGGCTACACCTTC. This encodes CASSYSGYTF.

The V gene is TRBV4-3, the J gene TRBJ2-7; 13 nucleotides align to TRBD2. The length of the CDR3 is 15 residues. V lost 4 bases to trimming and J lost 3 bases; unmatched junction nucleotides: 3. Germline CDR1 LGHNA, CDR2 YSLEER. The CDR3 is CASSRGLAGDYEQYF. The CDR3 DNA sequence: TGCGCCAGCAGCCGAGGACTAGCGGGAGACTACGAGCAGTACTTC.

At least ten counts were recorded for this clonotype. This sequence joins TRBV3-1 and TRBJ2-3, with 7 bases identical to TRBD2. Trimming at V came to 0 bases and at J to 6 bases, leaving 6 bases not matched to a gene. The CDR3 consists of 15 residues. Germline V CDR1 and CDR2: LGHDT, YNNKEL (reference sequence). The CDR3 loop is CASSQDPAGTDTQYF. For the CDR3, the DNA is TGTGCCAGCAGCCAAGATCCAGCGGGAACGGATACGCAGTATTTT.

The J gene is TRBJ2-3, the V gene TRBV6-1; 7 nucleotides align to TRBD2. Trimming cost V 6 bases and J 1 base; bases outside gene matches: 7. The CDR3 sequence is 15 residues long. Germline V gives CDR1 MNHNS, CDR2 SASEGT. This CDR3 is CASSPLSGGTDTQYF. In DNA form, the CDR3 reads TGTGCCAGCAGCCCTTTGAGCGGGGGCACAGATACGCAGTATTTT.

This clonotype was seen a handful of times. The rearrangement uses TRBV3-1 and TRBJ2-7, with 7 bases fitting TRBD1. CDR1 and CDR2 from the germline V gene are LGHDT and YNNKEL (reference sequence). CDR3 size: 17 residues. Trimming at V came to 3 bases and at J to 2 bases, leaving 13 bases not matched to a gene. The CDR3, as DNA: TGTGCCAGCAGCCACGTTATCACAGGGGTTCGGCCCTACGAGCAGTACTTC. It is translated as CASSHVITGVRPYEQYF.

This clonotype has more than one count but fewer than ten. The chain joins TRBV7-9 to TRBJ1-1; D is uncertain. The length of the CDR3 is 14 residues. The V end lost 5 bases, the J end lost 8 bases, and 18 bases lay between the germline ends. Per germline, CDR1 SEHNR and CDR2 FQNEAQ (reference sequence). The DNA for the CDR3 is TGTGCCAGCAGCCAACTTCGGAGTGTAACCGAAGCTTTCTTT. It codes for CASSQLRSVTEAFF. The variable domain in full, with the rest retrieved from reference TRBV7-9 and TRBJ1-1, is DTGVSQNPRHKITKRGQNVTFRCDPISEHNRLYWYRQTLGQGPEFLTYFQNEAQLEKSRLLSDRFSAERPKGSFSTLEIQRTEQGDSAMYLCASSQLRSVTEAFFGQGTRLTVV.

This clonotype was seen only a few times. The chain employs TRBV11-2 and TRBJ1-4; D is possibly TRBD1 (5 bases). Trimming took off 1 base at V and 4 bases at J, with 13 bases between the two ends. The CDR3 is made up of 16 amino acids. Germline V gene data show CDR1 as SGHAT and CDR2 as FQNNGV. In DNA form, the CDR3 reads TGTGCCAGCAGCTTAGCGGGGGGGTCCGTTAATGAAAAACTGTTTTTT. Translated: CASSLAGGSVNEKLFF.

The gene calls are TRBV3-1 and TRBJ2-7, with 9 nucleotides matching TRBD1. The J segment lost 7 bases and the V segment lost 4 bases, leaving 8 bases of the junction unmatched. Germline-derived CDR1 and CDR2 are LGHDT and YNNKEL (reference sequence). This CDR3 has 14 amino acids. The CDR3 is CASSLRQGVFEQYF. The CDR3 DNA reads TGTGCCAGCAGCCTCCGACAGGGGGTGTTTGAGCAGTACTTC.

This clonotype has ten or more counts. This sequence joins TRBV7-9 and TRBJ2-3, with 9 bases fitting TRBD1. The CDR3 sequence is 15 residues long. J lost 2 bases, V lost 6 bases, and 6 bases had no gene match. The V gene's germline CDR1 is SEHNR and CDR2 FQNEAQ (reference sequence). This CDR3 is CASRNRDRDTDTQYF. The DNA for the CDR3 is TGTGCCAGCAGGAACCGGGACAGGGACACAGATACGCAGTATTTT.

The chain combines TRBV28 with TRBJ2-1; 9 nucleotides agree with TRBD1. V dropped 2 bases and J dropped 8; count of bases not matched to a gene: 7. The CDR3 length is 15 residues. Germline CDR1 is MDHEN and CDR2 is SYDVKM. The CDR3 coding sequence is TGTGCCAGCAGTTTAACAGGGACAGGGATCGATGAGCAGTTCTTC. Protein product: CASSLTGTGIDEQFF. The variable domain in full, completed from reference TRBV28 and TRBJ2-1, reads DVKVTQSSRYLVKRTGEKVFLECVQDMDHENMFWYRQDPGLGLRLIYFSYDVKMKEKGDIPEGYSVSREKKERFSLILESASTNQTSMYLCASSLTGTGIDEQFFGPGTRLTVL.

This clonotype was observed a handful of times. The chain combines TRBV6-2 or TRBV6-3 with TRBJ2-1, with 9 bases matching TRBD2. CDR1 and CDR2 (germline): MNHEY, SVGEGT. With 2 bases clipped from V and 0 bases from J, the junction kept 8 bases outside the gene matches. There are 18 residues in the CDR3. CDR3 residues: CASSYPTSGTSSYNEQFF. In DNA form, the CDR3 reads TGTGCCAGCAGTTACCCGACTAGCGGAACGAGCTCCTACAATGAGCAGTTCTTC.

This clonotype was picked up a small number of times. This chain uses TRBV20-1 with TRBJ2-7; 12 bases fit TRBD2. The germline V gene has CDR1 DFQATT and CDR2 SNEGSKA (reference sequence). The CDR3 contains 15 residues. With 4 bases clipped from V and 0 bases from J, the junction kept 4 bases outside the gene matches. The CDR3 DNA follows: TGCAGTGCTACTACGACTAGCGGGAGCTCCTACGAGCAGTACTTC. It specifies CSATTTSGSSYEQYF.

This clonotype showed up many times. The genes are TRBV25-1 and TRBJ2-2; the D is unclear. Trimming took 7 bases from V and 3 from J, leaving 15 bases between them. The germline V gene has CDR1 MGHDK and CDR2 SYGVNS. The CDR3 runs 15 residues. CDR3 sequence (DNA): TGTGCCAGCACCCCAGGAAGTAGGGACACCGGGGAGCTGTTTTTT. Translated, it gives CASTPGSRDTGELFF.

This clonotype was seen at least ten times. This chain links TRBV7-9 with TRBJ2-5, with a tentative D call TRBD2 (6 bases). Germline CDR1 SEHNR, CDR2 FQNEAQ (reference sequence). V lost 1 base and J 7 bases, leaving 16 bases between the germline ends. This CDR3 contains 15 residues. CDR3 region: CASSLGGDPRGTQYF. The CDR3 region has the DNA TGTGCCAGCAGCTTAGGGGGGGACCCTCGGGGGACCCAGTACTTC.

The table lists this clonotype with many counts. The V and J genes are TRBV27 and TRBJ2-7; no firm D call. The CDR3 spans 10 residues. The V end was cut by 2 bases, the J end by 6 bases, with 2 bases between. Germline CDR1 and CDR2: MNHEY and SMNVEV (reference sequence). The CDR3 region has the DNA TGTGCCAGCAGTTTAGCCGAGCAGTACTTC. Its translation is CASSLAEQYF.

The rearrangement joins TRBV29-1 to TRBJ2-1; 8 bases line up with TRBD1. The CDR3 contains 13 residues. The junction had 6 bases not matched to a gene; V was cut back by 3 bases and J by 8 bases. Germline lookup yields CDR1 SQVTM and CDR2 ANQGSEA. CDR3 DNA sequence: TGCAGCGTTGATAAGACAGGGGTATATGAGCAGTTCTTC. Its protein is CSVDKTGVYEQFF.

The V and J genes are TRBV12-5 and TRBJ2-2; TRBD2 matches at 8 bases. CDR3 length equals 18 residues. Germline V gene data show CDR1 as LGHNT and CDR2 as FRNRAP. CDR3 in amino acids: CACRSAPGLEDNTGELFF. The CDR3 DNA reads TGTGCCTGCAGAAGTGCCCCGGGACTAGAGGATAACACCGGGGAGCTGTTTTTT.